The 4 T cell receptor beta chains listed next were all sequenced from one sample in a study of T cell repertoires in cytomegalovirus infection (dated by TCRdb to between 2019 and 2020). These TCRs' antigens remain unknown. These reads were obtained on an Illumina HiSeq 1500. The public reads were quality trimmed at Q25 with fastp and then assembled into clones with MiXCR by TCRdb, keeping productive beta chains. Duplicate CDR3 protein sequences are folded into a single record with the most common DNA and genes. The sample table lists 700,000 to 950,000 distinct CDR3 sequences, 30% to 35% of them with a count of one. The biggest ten clones account for around an eighth of the sample. The treatment or condition label of this sample denotes: in vitro stimulation with specific CMV peptide epitopes to enrich CMV-specific T cells. Sequenced here: cultured CD8+ T cells from PBMCs, sampled from culture after CMV antigen stimulation. These receptors were collected from a human donor in good health (CMV status not recorded). Some clones in this sample may be carry-over from other donors' samples.

This clonotype was recorded many times. The chain links TRBV7-2 to TRBJ2-5; weak D call: TRBD2 (6 bases). With 5 bases removed from V and 0 bases from J, the gap between germline ends came to 19 bases. The CDR3 extends over 17 amino acids. The germline V gene encodes CDR1 SGHTA and CDR2 FQGNSA. The CDR3 nucleotides read TGTGCCAGCAGCATAAGGGACTTTCCGCCTTACCAAGAGACCCAGTACTTC. It codes for CASSIRDFPPYQETQYF.

Of note for this clonotype: At one of its ends the junction is not consistent with the germline gene, which may arise from a read error. The CDR3 here is CASSLEPSGDFAEAQYF. The CDR3 nucleotides are TGTGCTAGCAGCTTAGAGCCTAGCGGGGACTTTGCAGAGGCCCAGTACTTC. The chain joins TRBV7-7 to TRBJ2-5, with TRBD2 matching over 9 bases. Germline CDR1 is SSHAT and CDR2 is FNYEAQ (reference sequence). This CDR3 is built from 17 residues.

The CDR3 DNA follows: TGCGCCAGCAGCCAGATAGGCGGGGAGCTGTTTTTT. As protein: CASSQIGGELFF. This sequence joins TRBV5-1 and TRBJ2-2; D call uncertain. Trimming removed 4 bases from V and 7 bases from J, with 8 bases in between. The CDR3 loop spans 12 amino acids. Germline loops: CDR1 SGHRS, CDR2 YFSETQ.

The CDR3 DNA reads as TGTGCCAGCAGTGAAGGGGAACTACTGGGCTATGGCTACACCTTC. Translated: CASSEGELLGYGYTF. The chain is built from TRBV6-1 and TRBJ1-2; D gene ambiguous. The ends were cut back, 1 base at V and 4 bases at J, with 13 bases in the middle. Looked up from germline, CDR1 is MNHNS and CDR2 is SASEGT. The CDR3 runs 15 residues.